A selection of T cell receptor beta chains follows, all from one sample in a study of shared T cell receptors in the human thymus. The table came from immunoSEQ multiplex PCR; TCRdb's copy has only in-frame clones and leaves some out. The profile shows about 380,000 clones, about 95% of them singletons. The material sequenced was thymocytes. Receptor source: a human donor. Both conserved end residues are part of each CDR3. Each record gives: D gene, V gene, clone size, J gene, CDR3 DNA, CDR3 protein. D genes are given only for firm matches. Only some rows state a clone size, as once, few, many or a class for expanded clones.

>TRBD1|TRBV12-5|-|TRBJ2-1
TGTGCTAGTGGTTTTGACGGGACAGGGTATAGGGAGCAGTTCTTC
CASGFDGTGYREQFF
>-|TRBV27|-|TRBJ2-4
TGTGCCAGCAGTGACGTGAGGGGGGTAAAAGGCAAAAACATTCAGTACTTC
CASSDVRGVKGKNIQYF
>-|TRBV9|-|TRBJ1-2
TGTGCCAGCAGCGTAGCTAAGGGAGGGAACTATGGCTACACCTTC
CASSVAKGGNYGYTF
>-|TRBV30|-|TRBJ1-3
TGTGCCTGGAAGGTAGATTCCTCTGGAAACACCATATATTTT
CAWKVDSSGNTIYF
>-|TRBV5-6|-|TRBJ1-2
TGTGCCAGCAGCCCCGGGGGAAACTATGGCTACACCTTC
CASSPGGNYGYTF
>-|TRBV7-3|once|TRBJ1-2
TGTGCCAGCAGCCATAAGGGAGGGCGGGGCTACACCTTC
CASSHKGGRGYTF
>-|TRBV27|-|TRBJ1-6
TGTGCCACTATGGCGGCAGCAGATCGGTCCCTCCACTTT
CATMAAADRSLHF
>TRBD2|TRBV29-1|-|TRBJ2-3
TGCAGCGTTGACGGACATTCCCAGGGACTAGCTTGGACGGCTACGCAGTATTTT
CSVDGHSQGLAWTATQYF
>TRBD2|TRBV7-2|-|TRBJ2-7
TGTGCCAGCAGCCTAGCGGAGCAAGAGTACGAGCAGTACTTC
CASSLAEQEYEQYF
>TRBD1|TRBV30|once|TRBJ1-6
TGTGCCTGGCGGAGACAGGGAGATTCACCCCTCCACTTT
CAWRRQGDSPLHF